This T cell receptor (beta chain) was identified in a study of T cells in Graves' hyperthyroidism and ophthalmopathy. In the study overall: Specimen type is peripheral blood, collected at initial diagnosis prior to any treatment. Regarding the study as a whole: Blood also held most thyroid clonotypes expanded beyond 0.001.

A single count supports this clonotype. The antigen remains unidentified. Germline values: CDR1 KGHSH, CDR2 LQKENI. The CDR3 has 15 amino acids. Trimming at V came to 3 bases and at J to 5 bases, leaving 6 bases not matched to a gene. Ophthalmopathy patients had Clinical Activity Score at least 3, NOSPECS grade at least 4, duration under 3 months. Source material for PBMCs was less than 12 ml fresh peripheral blood. Researchers amplified the TCR beta CDR3 regions from RNA transcripts. The HTBI primer set drove a first-round RT-PCR of the TCR CDR3. TCRdb ran MiXCR on the multiplex PCR reads and lists one entry per CDR3 protein. The sample includes 250,000 to 350,000 distinct CDR3 sequences, about 20% of them seen just once.

The receptor was derived from a man between 25 and 39 years old with Graves' ophthalmopathy. The J gene is TRBJ2-7, the V gene TRBV18; 11 nucleotides match TRBD2. Sequenced material: blood. CDR3 in DNA: TGTGCCAGCTCACCCTATACTAGCGGGGGCGACGAGCAGTACTTC. It encodes CASSPYTSGGDEQYF.